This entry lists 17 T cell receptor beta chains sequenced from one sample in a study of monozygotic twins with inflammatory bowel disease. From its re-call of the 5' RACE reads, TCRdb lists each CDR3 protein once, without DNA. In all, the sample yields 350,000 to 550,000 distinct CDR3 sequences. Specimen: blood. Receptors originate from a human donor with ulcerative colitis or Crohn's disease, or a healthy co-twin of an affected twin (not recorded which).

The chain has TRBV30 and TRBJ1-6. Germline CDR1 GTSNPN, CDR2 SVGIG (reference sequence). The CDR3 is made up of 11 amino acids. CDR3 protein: CAWSVDSPLHF.

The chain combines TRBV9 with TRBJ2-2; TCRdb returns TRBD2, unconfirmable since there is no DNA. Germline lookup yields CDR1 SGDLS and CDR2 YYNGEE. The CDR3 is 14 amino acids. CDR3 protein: CASSVYPSTGELFF.

The CDR3 spells CATTTMTGGGEAFF. The V and J genes are TRBV6-1 and TRBJ1-1; without DNA, the TCRdb call of TRBD1 cannot be checked. Germline V gene lookup returns CDR1 MNHNS and CDR2 SASEGT. The CDR3 has 14 residues.

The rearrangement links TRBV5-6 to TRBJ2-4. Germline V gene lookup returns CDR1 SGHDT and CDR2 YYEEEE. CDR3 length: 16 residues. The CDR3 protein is CASSLAADLAKNIQYF.

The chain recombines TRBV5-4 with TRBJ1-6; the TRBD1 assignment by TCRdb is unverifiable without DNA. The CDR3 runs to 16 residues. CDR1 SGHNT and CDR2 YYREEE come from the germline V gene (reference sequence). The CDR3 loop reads CASSQGTGMANSPLHF.

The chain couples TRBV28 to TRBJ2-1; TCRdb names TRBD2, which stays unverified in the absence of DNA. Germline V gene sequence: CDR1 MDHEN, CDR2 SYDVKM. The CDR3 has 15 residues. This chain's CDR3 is CASSLSPSGSNEQFF.

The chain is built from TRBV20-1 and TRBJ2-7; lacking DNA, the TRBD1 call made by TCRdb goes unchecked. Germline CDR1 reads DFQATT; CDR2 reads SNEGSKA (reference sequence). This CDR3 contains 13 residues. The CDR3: CSARSQQGYEQYF.

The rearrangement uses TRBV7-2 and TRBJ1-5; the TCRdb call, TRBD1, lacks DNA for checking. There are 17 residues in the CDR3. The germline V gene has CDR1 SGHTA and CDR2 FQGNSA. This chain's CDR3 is CASNLGLGQGGNQPQHF.

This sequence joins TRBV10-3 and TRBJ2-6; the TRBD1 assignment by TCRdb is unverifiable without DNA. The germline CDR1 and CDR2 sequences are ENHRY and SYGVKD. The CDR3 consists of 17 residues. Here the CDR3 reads CAITTGTGNSGANVLTF.

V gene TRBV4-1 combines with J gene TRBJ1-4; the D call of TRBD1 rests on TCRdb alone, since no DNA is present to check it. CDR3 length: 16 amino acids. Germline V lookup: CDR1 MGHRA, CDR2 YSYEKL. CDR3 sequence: CAGSHPTGELNEKLFF.

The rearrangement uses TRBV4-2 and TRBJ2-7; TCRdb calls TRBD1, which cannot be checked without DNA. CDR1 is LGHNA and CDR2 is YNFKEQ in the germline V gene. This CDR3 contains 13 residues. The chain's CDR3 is CASSPPGSHEQYF.

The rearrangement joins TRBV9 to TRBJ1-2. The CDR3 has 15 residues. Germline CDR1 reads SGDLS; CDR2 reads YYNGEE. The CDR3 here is CASSVGGDPDYGYTF. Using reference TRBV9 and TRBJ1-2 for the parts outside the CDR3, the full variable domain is DSGVTQTPKHLITATGQRVTLRCSPRSGDLSVYWYQQSLDQGLQFLIQYYNGEERAKGNILERFSAQQFPDLHSELNLSSLELGDSALYFCASSVGGDPDYGYTFGSGTRLTVV.

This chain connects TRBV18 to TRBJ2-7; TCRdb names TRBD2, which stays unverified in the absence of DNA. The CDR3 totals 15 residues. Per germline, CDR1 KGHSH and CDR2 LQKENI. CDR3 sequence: CASSAGTSGIYEQYF.

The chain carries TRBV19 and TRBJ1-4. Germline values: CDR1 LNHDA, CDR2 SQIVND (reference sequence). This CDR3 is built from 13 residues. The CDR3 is CASKEHQNGKLFF.

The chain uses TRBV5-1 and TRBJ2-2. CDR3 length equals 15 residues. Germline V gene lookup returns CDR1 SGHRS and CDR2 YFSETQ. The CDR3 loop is CASSLGVSNTGELFF.

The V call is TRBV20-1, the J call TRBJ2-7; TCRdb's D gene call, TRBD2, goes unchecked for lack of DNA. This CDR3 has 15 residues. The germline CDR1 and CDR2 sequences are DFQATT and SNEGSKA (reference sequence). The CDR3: CSARVGGASSYEQYF.

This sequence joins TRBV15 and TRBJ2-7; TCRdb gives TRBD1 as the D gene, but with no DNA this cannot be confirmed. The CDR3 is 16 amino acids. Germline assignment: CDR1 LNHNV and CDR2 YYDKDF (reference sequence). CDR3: CATSRITGTGDHGQYF. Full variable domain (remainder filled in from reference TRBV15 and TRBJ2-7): DAMVIQNPRYQVTQFGKPVTLSCSQTLNHNVMYWYQQKSSQAPKLLFHYYDKDFNNEADTPDNFQSRRPNTSFCFLDIRSPGLGDTAMYLCATSRITGTGDHGQYFGPGTRLTVT.